This T cell receptor beta chain was obtained from a study of cytomegalovirus exposure and HLA in healthy donors. Study background: Among the roughly 400 genotyped donors, 70% to 85% were placed in the Caucasian-associated ancestry cluster. The study, taken as a whole, reports: Most sequenced TCRs were rare (though some public TCRs occurred in many donors).

V was trimmed by 4 bases and J by 0 bases, leaving 9 bases between them. CDR3 size: 14 residues. Germline CDR1 reads KGHSH; CDR2 reads LQKENI. PCR used 60 Vbeta primers and 13 Jbeta primers. Generated by immunoSEQ multiplex PCR, the TCRdb table keeps only in-frame clones and is missing some. The sample holds approximately 200,000 clones. With regard to this clone: Its specificity is not known.

The rearrangement links TRBV18 to TRBJ2-5; weak D call: TRBD2 (5 bases). The clonotype comes from a boy younger than 18 in good health and CMV-seronegative. Input material: PBMCs. CDR3 protein: CASSLASYQETQYF. The DNA for the CDR3 is TGTGCCAGCTCACTAGCTAGCTACCAAGAGACCCAGTACTTC.